A selection of T cell receptor beta chains follows, all from one sample in a study of T cells in localized non-small cell lung cancer. Here immunoSEQ multiplex PCR was the method, and the copy in TCRdb shows in-frame clones only, minus some. The sample lists 3,500 to 5,000 clones, under 40% occurring once. The specimen was lung tumor tissue, collected before any cancer treatment. The receptors come from a male donor at least 60 years old with stage III lung adenocarcinoma. CDR3s include the opening cysteine and the closing phenylalanine or tryptophan. Each record gives: V gene, J gene, CDR3 protein.

V gene: TRBV19
J gene: TRBJ2-3
CDR3 protein: CASSIGAGRTDTQYF

V gene: TRBV6-8
J gene: TRBJ2-7
CDR3 protein: CASSLTGYEQYF

V gene: TRBV6-8
J gene: TRBJ1-3
CDR3 protein: CASSPLTGSLGRGNTIYF

V gene: TRBV6-8
J gene: TRBJ1-2
CDR3 protein: CASTPATGHGYTF

V gene: TRBV6-8
J gene: TRBJ1-1
CDR3 protein: CASSYGAARPNTEAFF

V gene: TRBV10-2
J gene: TRBJ2-2
CDR3 protein: CASRETGTGELFF

V gene: TRBV29-1
J gene: TRBJ1-1
CDR3 protein: CSAQSASPLAIEAFF

V gene: TRBV11-3
J gene: TRBJ1-2
CDR3 protein: CASSLRQGGYGYTF

V gene: TRBV4-1
J gene: TRBJ1-1
CDR3 protein: CASSEGQSNTEAFF

V gene: TRBV19
J gene: TRBJ1-2
CDR3 protein: CASTKDGGPGNYGYTF

V gene: TRBV5-1
J gene: TRBJ2-1
CDR3 protein: CASSLRQGANEQFF

V gene: TRBV19
J gene: TRBJ2-1
CDR3 protein: CASSRDRGYYNEQFF

V gene: TRBV5-1
J gene: TRBJ1-1
CDR3 protein: CASSSQGPGNTEAFF

V gene: TRBV5-1
J gene: TRBJ2-5
CDR3 protein: CASSPQLGAEETQYF

V gene: TRBV12-2
J gene: TRBJ2-7
CDR3 protein: CASRSSMIEGQFSGFYEQYF

V gene: TRBV19
J gene: TRBJ2-7
CDR3 protein: CASRDRGRTEQYF

V gene: TRBV5-1
J gene: TRBJ1-3
CDR3 protein: CASSLSNAGGGNTIYF

V gene: TRBV11-3
J gene: TRBJ1-2
CDR3 protein: CASSLGAGQAIYGYTF

V gene: TRBV29-1
J gene: TRBJ1-2
CDR3 protein: CSVVVFGYGYTF

V gene: TRBV12-2
J gene: TRBJ1-1
CDR3 protein: CATLRPGTSNTEAFF

V gene: TRBV11-3
J gene: TRBJ1-1
CDR3 protein: CASSPHREGTEAFF

V gene: TRBV7-6
J gene: TRBJ2-7
CDR3 protein: CASSPIAGGTYEQYF

V gene: TRBV11-3
J gene: TRBJ1-2
CDR3 protein: CASSIRTGEAYGYTF

V gene: TRBV5-1
J gene: TRBJ2-2
CDR3 protein: CASSSGGGVPGELFF

V gene: TRBV9
J gene: TRBJ1-2
CDR3 protein: CASSEGPNYGYTF

V gene: TRBV19
J gene: TRBJ1-5
CDR3 protein: CASSIGTQNQPQHF

V gene: TRBV7-5
J gene: TRBJ1-3
CDR3 protein: CASSLRGQGSGNTIYF

V gene: TRBV11-3
J gene: TRBJ2-5
CDR3 protein: CASSSRDGQETQYF

V gene: TRBV25-1
J gene: TRBJ1-1
CDR3 protein: CASSMGGNTEAFF

V gene: TRBV7-7
J gene: TRBJ1-5
CDR3 protein: CASSIQGYSNQPQHF

V gene: TRBV5-1
J gene: TRBJ1-2
CDR3 protein: CASSSPGTGREYAYTF

V gene: TRBV19
J gene: TRBJ2-1
CDR3 protein: CASRPTSGGNEQFF

V gene: TRBV11-3
J gene: TRBJ1-2
CDR3 protein: CASSLRQGGYGYTF

V gene: TRBV18
J gene: TRBJ1-1
CDR3 protein: CASSPTGAGYSEAFF

V gene: TRBV11-3
J gene: TRBJ1-5
CDR3 protein: CASSFIAGSNQPQHF

V gene: TRBV11-3
J gene: TRBJ2-7
CDR3 protein: CASSDRVDGYEQYF

V gene: TRBV29-1
J gene: TRBJ1-6
CDR3 protein: CSVGGGNSPLHF

V gene: TRBV11-3
J gene: TRBJ1-6
CDR3 protein: CASSSPPGQGSSPLHF

V gene: TRBV11-3
J gene: TRBJ2-6
CDR3 protein: CASSSIDRANVLTF

V gene: TRBV29-1
J gene: TRBJ2-6
CDR3 protein: CSVDGGSGANVLTF

V gene: TRBV19
J gene: TRBJ2-1
CDR3 protein: CASSTRQGGSYNEQFF